These 21 T cell receptor beta chains came from one sample sequenced in a study of blood T cells in healthy people across ages. Using a J-beta primer mix together with a sample-barcoded 5' primer, a second PCR was run for roughly 6 to 12 cycles. Using its own MiXCR run on the 5' RACE reads, TCRdb lists one record per CDR3 protein. The sample contains 500,000 to 550,000 distinct CDR3 sequences, around 24% of which appear only once. These data were likewise used in another study, on T cells of mothers and their children.

The sample comprised blood. Receptors originate from a boy between 10 and 17 years old in good health.

On this clonotype: One end of the junction fails to match germline, which may point to a read error. V and J are TRBV14 and TRBJ2-4; possible D gene TRBD2, 6 bases. CDR3 size: 14 residues. Per germline, CDR1 SGHDN and CDR2 FVKESK. This CDR3 reads CASSQGGDGSIQSF. The CDR3 DNA is TGTGCCAGCAGCCAAGGGGGGGACGGGAGCATTCAGTCCTTC.

This clonotype was counted between two and nine times. The J gene is TRBJ2-7, the V gene TRBV6-5, with D hard to call. CDR1 MNHEY and CDR2 SVGAGI come from the germline V gene. This CDR3 comprises 15 residues. The germline V and J ends were trimmed by 4 bases and 2 bases, with 15 bases remaining between them. The CDR3 reads CASSWVSAATYEQYF. The CDR3 DNA reads as TGTGCCAGCAGTTGGGTAAGCGCGGCCACCTACGAGCAGTACTTC.

There are a few counts of this clonotype. The chain is built from TRBV29-1 and TRBJ1-5; no firm D call. Trimming took 4 bases from V and 2 from J, leaving 9 bases between them. This CDR3 spans 13 amino acids. Germline V gene sequence: CDR1 SQVTM, CDR2 ANQGSEA. CDR3 sequence reads: CSVGGQGNQPQHF. The CDR3 coding sequence is TGCAGCGTTGGAGGGCAGGGCAATCAGCCCCAGCATTTT. Full variable domain (remainder filled in from reference TRBV29-1 and TRBJ1-5): SAVISQKPSRDICQRGTSLTIQCQVDSQVTMMFWYRQQPGQSLTLIATANQGSEATYESGFVIDKFPISRPNLTFSTLTVSNMSPEDSSIYLCSVGGQGNQPQHFGDGTRLSIL.

This clonotype was counted only a few times. The CDR3 sequence is CASSAPLAQAFF. The CDR3 coding sequence is TGTGCCAGCAGTGCCCCTCTTGCTCAAGCTTTCTTT. The chain uses TRBV27 and TRBJ1-1; D gene ambiguous. V shed 5 bases and J shed 9 bases, with 13 bases lying between them. CDR3 length equals 12 residues. Germline CDR1 MNHEY, CDR2 SMNVEV (reference sequence).

On this clonotype itself: In this CDR3 the conserved last residue, phenylalanine or tryptophan, is missing, so a read error is likely. The chain links TRBV27 to TRBJ1-1; 9 bases are a match to TRBD1. V was pared by 5 bases and J by 0 bases, with 4 bases of the junction left unmatched. Germline V lookup: CDR1 MNHEY, CDR2 SMNVEV (reference sequence). The CDR3 totals 15 residues. The CDR3 coding sequence is TGTGCCAGCAGTCCGGGACAGGGAATGAACACTGAAGCTTTCCTT. It translates to CASSPGQGMNTEAFL.

This clonotype was counted many times. The V call is TRBV6-1, the J call TRBJ2-5, with a weak D call TRBD1 (5 bases). This CDR3 has 14 residues. V lost 6 bases and J 7 bases, leaving 18 bases between the germline ends. Germline CDR1 is MNHNS and CDR2 is SASEGT. Here the CDR3 DNA reads TGTGCCAGCAGGGATCGACAGTCTGAAGGGACCCAGTACTTC. Its translation is CASRDRQSEGTQYF.

This chain links TRBV19 with TRBJ2-7; TRBD1 is a possible D gene (6 bases). Germline loops: CDR1 LNHDA, CDR2 SQIVND (reference sequence). The CDR3 has 16 amino acids. Trimming shortened V by 4 bases and J by 0 bases, and 16 bases separated the two germline ends. The CDR3 DNA reads TGTGCCAGTAGTACTCCCGGGACAAAGCCCTCCTACGAGCAGTACTTC. Translation gives CASSTPGTKPSYEQYF.

This clonotype was found a few times. The CDR3 protein is CATSDSGYQPQHF. For the CDR3, the DNA is TGTGCCACCAGTGATTCGGGGTATCAGCCCCAGCATTTT. The rearrangement uses TRBV24-1 and TRBJ1-5; D ambiguous. CDR1 KGHDR and CDR2 SFDVKD come from the germline V gene. V lost 2 bases, J lost 5 bases, and 6 bases lay in between. CDR3 length: 13 amino acids.

The chain recombines TRBV15 with TRBJ2-5, with 8 nucleotides matching TRBD1. This CDR3 is 15 amino acids long. Germline lookup yields CDR1 LNHNV and CDR2 YYDKDF (reference sequence). J was trimmed by 3 bases and V by 5 bases; bases with no gene match: 8. The CDR3 DNA follows: TGTGCCACCAGCCTGCACCCGACAGGGGAAGAGACCCAGTACTTC. Encoded protein: CATSLHPTGEETQYF.

This clonotype came up a few times. The chain employs TRBV12-3 or TRBV12-4 and TRBJ2-7; 8 bases align to TRBD2. V trimming: 6 bases; J trimming: 0 bases; junction bases outside the gene matches: 7. This CDR3 region has 15 residues. CDR3 loop: CASRGLAGNSYEQYF. Written as DNA, the CDR3 is TGTGCCAGCAGGGGTCTAGCGGGTAACTCCTACGAGCAGTACTTC.

V gene TRBV19 combines with J gene TRBJ1-4; D unclear. The CDR3 has 13 residues. Deletions cut 8 bases from V and 6 bases from J, with 13 bases between. The germline V gene encodes CDR1 LNHDA and CDR2 SQIVND (reference sequence). CDR3 in amino acids: CASSGVEDEKLFF. CDR3 in DNA: TGTGCCAGTTCGGGAGTAGAGGATGAAAAACTGTTTTTT.

In this sample, this clonotype turned up a few times. The rearrangement links TRBV4-2 to TRBJ1-6; 10 bases line up with TRBD1. Germline values: CDR1 LGHNA, CDR2 YNFKEQ. After removal of 2 bases from V and 5 bases from J, the junction contained 6 bases not matched to a gene. This CDR3 region has 17 residues. The CDR3: CASSQPGQGHNNSPLHF. The CDR3 coding sequence is TGTGCCAGCAGCCAACCGGGACAGGGGCACAATAATTCACCCCTCCACTTT.

The chain has TRBV2 and TRBJ2-5, with no clear D. The ends were cut back, 7 bases at V and 5 bases at J, with 17 bases in the middle. CDR1 and CDR2 from the germline V gene are SNHLY and FYNNEI. The CDR3 runs 14 residues. The CDR3 nucleotides are TGTGCCAGCAATAAGAACGCTCTCGGTGAGACCCAGTACTTC. This encodes CASNKNALGETQYF.

The CDR3 spells CASSQRTEVGEQYF. CDR3 DNA sequence: TGCGCCAGCAGCCAACGCACAGAGGTCGGCGAGCAGTACTTC. This chain links TRBV4-1 with TRBJ2-7; D call uncertain. Germline V gene lookup returns CDR1 MGHRA and CDR2 YSYEKL. CDR3 length: 14 residues. Trimming removed 2 bases from V and 6 bases from J, with 14 bases in between.

This chain connects TRBV6-5 to TRBJ1-4; possibly TRBD1 for D (6 bases). Trimming left V 0 bases short and J 7 bases short, with 12 bases between. Germline CDR1 is MNHEY and CDR2 is SVGAGI. CDR3 length: 15 residues. The CDR3 sequence is CASSYSTGRVEKLFF. The DNA for the CDR3 is TGTGCCAGCAGTTACTCGACAGGTCGGGTTGAAAAACTGTTTTTT.

This clonotype showed up just a few times. The rearrangement uses TRBV7-9 and TRBJ1-1; D call uncertain. The CDR3 extends over 13 amino acids. Per the germline V gene, CDR1 is SEHNR and CDR2 is FQNEAQ (reference sequence). The V end was cut by 5 bases, the J end by 1 base, with 8 bases between. Here the CDR3 reads CASSMVGNTEAFF. The CDR3 DNA reads TGTGCCAGCAGCATGGTAGGGAACACTGAAGCTTTCTTT. Full variable domain (remainder filled in from reference TRBV7-9 and TRBJ1-1): DTGVSQNPRHKITKRGQNVTFRCDPISEHNRLYWYRQTLGQGPEFLTYFQNEAQLEKSRLLSDRFSAERPKGSFSTLEIQRTEQGDSAMYLCASSMVGNTEAFFGQGTRLTVV.

The chain combines TRBV6-1 with TRBJ1-4, with TRBD1 matching over 7 bases. The CDR3 loop spans 15 amino acids. The V gene end was trimmed by 2 bases and the J gene end by 8 bases; junction bases not matched to a gene: 8. Germline CDR1 is MNHNS and CDR2 is SASEGT. CDR3 coding DNA: TGTGCCAGCAGTGAAAACGACAGGGTTTGGGAAAAACTGTTTTTT. Its translation is CASSENDRVWEKLFF.

The count of this clonotype is one. This rearrangement joins TRBV2 to TRBJ2-7; no definite D call. The CDR3 is 12 amino acids. Per the germline V gene, CDR1 is SNHLY and CDR2 is FYNNEI. Trimming took 8 bases from V and 0 from J, leaving 8 bases between them. This CDR3 is CASRTFSYEQYF. The CDR3, as DNA: TGTGCCAGCCGGACCTTCTCCTACGAGCAGTACTTC.

J is TRBJ2-4 and V is TRBV2; 9 bases agree with TRBD1. The CDR3 is 14 residues long. Trimming cost V 7 bases and J 9 bases; bases outside gene matches: 10. Germline CDR1 SNHLY, CDR2 FYNNEI. The CDR3 protein is CASNRPGQGFIQYF. In DNA form, the CDR3 reads TGTGCCAGCAACAGACCGGGACAGGGATTCATTCAGTACTTC.

This clonotype appeared many times. The chain links TRBV20-1 to TRBJ2-5; 8 bases fit TRBD2. This CDR3 contains 16 residues. Germline CDR1 DFQATT, CDR2 SNEGSKA (reference sequence). Trimming removed 0 bases from V and 3 bases from J; junction bases left unmatched: 9. For the CDR3, the DNA is TGCAGTGCTAGAGATCTCGGCGGGGGGCCTGAAGAGACCCAGTACTTC. This sequence encodes CSARDLGGGPEETQYF.

This chain links TRBV30 with TRBJ1-5, with 7 bases identical to TRBD1. This CDR3 has 14 residues. V trimming: 0 bases; J trimming: 4 bases; junction bases outside the gene matches: 3. Germline V lookup: CDR1 GTSNPN, CDR2 SVGIG (reference sequence). The CDR3 nucleotides read TGTGCCTGGAGTGTAGGGACAGTTAATCAGCCCCAGCATTTT. It is translated as CAWSVGTVNQPQHF.